These 27 T cell receptor beta chains were sequenced from one sample in a study of T cells after yellow fever vaccination. TCRdb fed the 5' RACE reads into MiXCR, producing one record per CDR3 protein. The sample shows about 500,000 distinct CDR3 sequences, about a sixth of them seen only once. The sample was PBMCs, taken 5 days after the first yellow fever vaccination. Every receptor here comes from a man aged 18 to 29 who received the YFV17D yellow fever vaccine.

The rearrangement links TRBV2 to TRBJ2-5; unclear D gene. The CDR3 is 14 amino acids. The germline CDR1 and CDR2 sequences are SNHLY and FYNNEI. Trimming removed 1 base from V and 0 bases from J, with 6 bases in between. CDR3 coding DNA: TGTGCCAGCAGTGAAGGTCCTTACCAAGAGACCCAGTACTTC. Protein: CASSEGPYQETQYF. The full variable domain, rest sourced from reference TRBV2 and TRBJ2-5, is EPEVTQTPSHQVTQMGQEVILRCVPISNHLYFYWYRQILGQKVEFLVSFYNNEISEKSEIFDDQFSVERPDGSNFTLKIRSTKLEDSAMYFCASSEGPYQETQYFGPGTRLLVL.

The rearrangement links TRBV20-1 to TRBJ2-7; maybe TRBD1 (6 bases). CDR3 length: 12 residues. Trimming left V 5 bases short and J 2 bases short, with 10 bases between. The germline CDR1 and CDR2 sequences are DFQATT and SNEGSKA (reference sequence). DNA of the CDR3: TGCAGTGCTTTAGGACAGACCTACGAGCAGTACTTC. It encodes CSALGQTYEQYF.

This chain uses TRBV3-1 with TRBJ1-3; D is undetermined. This CDR3 spans 15 amino acids. Looked up from germline, CDR1 is LGHDT and CDR2 is YNNKEL (reference sequence). The V end lost 1 base, the J end lost 2 bases, and 9 bases lay between the germline ends. CDR3 loop: CASSQGTATGNTIYF. CDR3 coding DNA: TGTGCCAGCAGCCAAGGGACTGCTACTGGAAACACCATATATTTT.

This rearrangement joins TRBV5-5 to TRBJ1-6; D might be TRBD1 (5 bases). The CDR3 is made up of 14 amino acids. The V gene's germline CDR1 is SGHKS and CDR2 YYEKEE (reference sequence). V lost 7 bases to trimming and J lost 13 bases, with 21 bases between them. The CDR3 nucleotides are TGTGCCAGCGGGGACGGGATACCAAGATTCCCCCTCCACTTT. It encodes CASGDGIPRFPLHF.

The chain carries TRBV28 and TRBJ1-3, with a tentative D call TRBD1 (6 bases). The CDR3 sequence is 14 residues long. V dropped 10 bases and J dropped 0 bases, with 13 bases sitting between them. Germline CDR1 and CDR2: MDHEN and SYDVKM. Written as DNA, the CDR3 is TGTGCCACCCGGGGAGGGGGCTCTGGAAACACCATATATTTT. Translating it yields CATRGGGSGNTIYF.

The chain carries TRBV2 and TRBJ2-7, with D perhaps TRBD2 (5 bases). Trimming pared 2 bases from V and 5 bases from J, leaving 7 bases between. Germline V gene data show CDR1 as SNHLY and CDR2 as FYNNEI. The CDR3 is made up of 12 amino acids. Here the CDR3 reads CASSETRDEQYV. The CDR3 nucleotides read TGTGCCAGCAGTGAAACGCGGGACGAGCAGTACGTC.

Only a few counts were recorded for this clonotype. The V gene is TRBV7-3, the J gene TRBJ2-1, with a possible D match to TRBD2 (5 bases). CDR3 size: 14 residues. Germline CDR1 SGHTA, CDR2 FQGTGA. V was pared by 5 bases and J by 4 bases, with 12 bases between. CDR3: CASSPLRAYNEQFF. DNA for the CDR3: TGTGCCAGCAGCCCTCTGAGGGCTTACAATGAGCAGTTCTTC. Drawing the rest from reference TRBV7-3 and TRBJ2-1, the complete variable domain is GAGVSQTPSNKVTEKGKYVELRCDPISGHTALYWYRQSLGQGPEFLIYFQGTGAADDSGLPNDRFFAVRPEGSVSTLKIQRTERGDSAVYLCASSPLRAYNEQFFGPGTRLTVL.

This chain links TRBV5-6 with TRBJ2-7, with 11 bases matching TRBD1. From germline, CDR1 is SGHDT and CDR2 YYEEEE. Losses at the gene ends were 5 bases for V and 2 bases for J; bases not matched to a gene: 6. The CDR3 has 15 amino acids. This CDR3 is CASRLGQGATYEQYF. Here the CDR3 DNA reads TGTGCCAGCAGACTCGGACAGGGGGCTACCTACGAGCAGTACTTC.

This clonotype has more than one count but fewer than ten. Here the CDR3 reads CARSGDRVNTEAFF. DNA for the CDR3: TGTGCCAGAAGCGGGGACAGGGTGAACACTGAAGCTTTCTTT. The chain joins TRBV5-3 to TRBJ1-1, with 9 positions matching TRBD1. TRBV5-3 is given ORF status, its function remaining uncertain. The CDR3 is made up of 14 amino acids. J lost 0 bases, V lost 4 bases, and 1 base had no gene match.

This clonotype occurred a few times. The genes are TRBV2 and TRBJ2-2, with D possibly being TRBD1 (6 bases). The germline gives CDR1 SNHLY, CDR2 FYNNEI. The V and J ends lost 4 bases and 0 bases respectively, with 9 bases between them. The CDR3 has 15 residues. The CDR3: CASSGQAANTGELFF. The CDR3 nucleotides are TGTGCCAGCAGTGGACAGGCAGCGAACACCGGGGAGCTGTTTTTT.

The gene calls are TRBV9 and TRBJ2-1; either TRBD1 or TRBD2 may supply D (6 bases each). The V gene's germline CDR1 is SGDLS and CDR2 YYNGEE. Trimming shortened V by 0 bases and J by 5 bases, and 12 bases separated the two germline ends. CDR3 length: 15 amino acids. The CDR3 DNA is TGTGCCAGCAGCGTAGAAGGGGGGTACGACAATGAGCAGTTCTTC. Residues: CASSVEGGYDNEQFF. Based on the CDR3 plus reference TRBV9 and TRBJ2-1, the full variable domain is DSGVTQTPKHLITATGQRVTLRCSPRSGDLSVYWYQQSLDQGLQFLIQYYNGEERAKGNILERFSAQQFPDLHSELNLSSLELGDSALYFCASSVEGGYDNEQFFGPGTRLTVL.

This chain connects TRBV6-2 or TRBV6-3 to TRBJ1-1; D is ambiguous. From germline, CDR1 is MNHEY and CDR2 SVGEGT. Trimming removed 2 bases from V and 0 bases from J, with 22 bases in between. CDR3 length equals 19 residues. The CDR3: CASSYTIHSWTEMNTEAFF. CDR3 nucleotide sequence: TGTGCCAGCAGTTACACAATACACTCCTGGACGGAAATGAACACTGAAGCTTTCTTT.

This clonotype has more than one count but fewer than ten. The chain combines TRBV5-6 with TRBJ2-7; maybe TRBD1 (5 bases). Per the germline V gene, CDR1 is SGHDT and CDR2 is YYEEEE. The V end was cut by 4 bases, the J end by 7 bases, with 12 bases between. The CDR3 length is 12 residues. In DNA form, the CDR3 reads TGTGCCAGCAGCCCAGGGTTCACGGAGCAGTACTTC. Translation gives CASSPGFTEQYF.

This clonotype was counted ten times or more. The chain joins TRBV20-1 to TRBJ2-5, with TRBD2 matching over 11 bases. The CDR3 is made up of 15 amino acids. With V trimmed by 0 bases and J by 4 bases, 4 bases remained unmatched. Germline values: CDR1 DFQATT, CDR2 SNEGSKA (reference sequence). CDR3 sequence reads: CSARDPGTSGETQYF. CDR3 DNA sequence: TGCAGTGCTAGAGATCCCGGGACTAGCGGAGAGACCCAGTACTTC.

There are a few counts of this clonotype. This chain connects TRBV6-1 to TRBJ2-7, with 9 bases that match TRBD1. The junction had 14 bases not matched to a gene; V was cut back by 5 bases and J by 3 bases. This CDR3 has 17 amino acids. Germline lookup yields CDR1 MNHNS and CDR2 SASEGT. CDR3 bases: TGTGCCAGCAGTAAAACAGGGGGCCCACTCGCCCTCTACGAGCAGTACTTC. Translated: CASSKTGGPLALYEQYF.

V usage is TRBV19 and J usage is TRBJ1-1; D uncertain. The V gene lost 6 bases and the J gene lost 6 bases, with 11 bases spanning the gap. Germline V gene data show CDR1 as LNHDA and CDR2 as SQIVND (reference sequence). The CDR3 contains 12 residues. CDR3 sequence (DNA): TGTGCCAGTAGCACCAGCCAGGCTGAAGCTTTCTTT. Protein product: CASSTSQAEAFF.

The table lists this clonotype with a few counts. This sequence joins TRBV3-1 and TRBJ2-1; 9 nucleotides match TRBD2. This CDR3 comprises 14 residues. V lost 2 bases to trimming and J lost 8 bases; unmatched junction nucleotides: 4. Germline-derived CDR1 and CDR2 are LGHDT and YNNKEL (reference sequence). The CDR3 sequence: CASSQPGLADEQFF. The CDR3 DNA reads TGTGCCAGCAGCCAACCGGGACTAGCCGATGAGCAGTTCTTC.

This clonotype showed up just a few times. V is TRBV15 and J is TRBJ1-1; no clear D gene. From germline, CDR1 is LNHNV and CDR2 YYDKDF (reference sequence). The germline V and J ends were trimmed by 0 bases and 7 bases, with 9 bases remaining between them. This CDR3 contains 13 residues. This CDR3 is CATSRDRTFEAFF. The CDR3 DNA reads as TGTGCCACCAGCAGAGACAGGACGTTTGAAGCTTTCTTT.

This sequence joins TRBV7-9 and TRBJ2-3; D remains ambiguous. The germline V gene encodes CDR1 SEHNR and CDR2 FQNEAQ (reference sequence). CDR3 length equals 15 residues. V lost 5 bases, J lost 0 bases, and 12 bases lay in between. The CDR3 region is CASSLGQISTDTQYF. CDR3 DNA: TGTGCCAGCAGCCTCGGCCAAATTAGCACAGATACGCAGTATTTT.

A few counts support this clonotype. This chain uses TRBV5-8 with TRBJ2-1, with a tentative D call TRBD2 (6 bases). There are 17 residues in the CDR3. Germline assignment: CDR1 SGHTS and CDR2 YDEGEE. With 0 bases removed from V and 2 bases from J, the gap between germline ends came to 15 bases. The CDR3 nucleotides read TGTGCCAGCAGCTTGGCCTGGAGGGACCGAGCCTACAATGAGCAGTTCTTC. Translated: CASSLAWRDRAYNEQFF.

In this sample, this clonotype turned up a few times. The gene calls are TRBV10-1 and TRBJ2-3; D assignment may be TRBD1 or TRBD2 (5 bases each). CDR1 WNHNN and CDR2 SYGVQD come from the germline V gene (reference sequence). This CDR3 is built from 14 residues. The germline V and J ends were trimmed by 6 bases and 2 bases, with 12 bases remaining between them. CDR3 sequence: CASSRDGATDTQYF. Written as DNA, the CDR3 is TGCGCCAGCAGCCGGGACGGCGCCACAGATACGCAGTATTTT.

Only a few counts were recorded for this clonotype. The chain employs TRBV7-2 and TRBJ1-3; D gene uncertain. Trimming stripped 0 bases from V and 4 bases from J, with 4 bases between. Germline CDR1 and CDR2: SGHTA and FQGNSA. The CDR3 is made up of 13 amino acids. CDR3 in amino acids: CASSLAAGNTIYF. Here the CDR3 DNA reads TGTGCCAGCAGCTTAGCAGCCGGAAACACCATATATTTT.

This clonotype appeared a few times. The CDR3 is CASSRTDLIYEQYV. The DNA for the CDR3 is TGTGCCAGCAGCCGAACGGACCTAATCTACGAGCAGTACGTC. V and J are TRBV28 and TRBJ2-7; D not certain. CDR3 length equals 14 residues. Germline values: CDR1 MDHEN, CDR2 SYDVKM. The V end was cut by 6 bases, the J end by 3 bases, with 15 bases between.

The chain is built from TRBV6-1 and TRBJ2-1; 11 nucleotides agree with TRBD1. Germline loops: CDR1 MNHNS, CDR2 SASEGT. V trimming: 6 bases; J trimming: 4 bases; junction bases outside the gene matches: 8. The CDR3 contains 16 residues. CDR3 DNA: TGTGCCAGCAGCCTGATCGGGACAGGGGGTTACAATGAGCAGTTCTTC. Its translation: CASSLIGTGGYNEQFF.

The chain links TRBV6-1 to TRBJ2-7; 8 bases line up with TRBD1. With V trimmed by 7 bases and J by 5 bases, 7 bases remained unmatched. Germline V gives CDR1 MNHNS, CDR2 SASEGT. This CDR3 contains 13 residues. Here the CDR3 DNA reads TGTGCCAGCACCCGAACGACAGGGGACGAGCAGTACGTC. Protein sequence: CASTRTTGDEQYV.

The chain combines TRBV7-6 with TRBJ2-2, with TRBD1 identical over 7 bases. This CDR3 is built from 16 residues. The V gene end was trimmed by 4 bases and the J gene end by 2 bases; junction bases not matched to a gene: 7. The germline gives CDR1 SGHVS, CDR2 FNYEAQ. The CDR3 DNA reads as TGTGCCAGCAGCTCTACGACAGGGATAAACACCGGGGAGCTGTTTTTT. This sequence encodes CASSSTTGINTGELFF.

This clonotype was seen repeatedly, ten times or more. V usage is TRBV7-2 and J usage is TRBJ1-4; a possible D gene is TRBD1 (5 bases). The length of the CDR3 is 13 residues. Germline V gives CDR1 SGHTA, CDR2 FQGNSA. V lost 5 bases, J lost 8 bases, and 12 bases lay in between. CDR3 sequence (DNA): TGTGCCAGCAGCGTGACCGGGACGGAAAAACTGTTTTTT. It is translated as CASSVTGTEKLFF. Variable domain in full (rest from reference TRBV7-2 and TRBJ1-4): GAGVSQSPSNKVTEKGKDVELRCDPISGHTALYWYRQSLGQGLEFLIYFQGNSAPDKSGLPSDRFSAERTGGSVSTLTIQRTQQEDSAVYLCASSVTGTEKLFFGSGTQLSVL.